The 24 T cell receptor beta chains in this list originate from one sample, sequenced in a study of identical twins. TCRdb processed the 5' RACE reads anew with MiXCR; each CDR3 protein has one entry. The repertoire consists of about 260,000 distinct CDR3 sequences, with about 7% occurring once and the leading ten covering approximately 3.6%. The same sample was also studied in work on yellow fever vaccine responses in identical twins.

Specimen: memory (CD45RO+) T cells sorted from blood. Every receptor here comes from a woman under 30 in good health.

In this sample, this clonotype turned up many times. The chain uses TRBV7-9 and TRBJ2-5, with D perhaps TRBD2 (5 bases). CDR3 length: 13 amino acids. Trimming took 5 bases from V and 5 from J, leaving 12 bases between them. Per the germline V gene, CDR1 is SEHNR and CDR2 is FQNEAQ (reference sequence). CDR3 in amino acids: CASSSTLVETQYF. The CDR3 DNA sequence: TGTGCCAGCAGCAGTACACTAGTGGAGACCCAGTACTTC.

This sequence joins TRBV29-1 and TRBJ1-1; no reliable D call. The CDR3 runs to 14 residues. V dropped 4 bases and J dropped 1 base, with 13 bases sitting between them. Germline CDR1 and CDR2: SQVTM and ANQGSEA. Here the CDR3 DNA reads TGCAGCGTTGGTAAAAAGGAGGGGAACACTGAAGCTTTCTTT. Translating gives CSVGKKEGNTEAFF.

This clonotype was detected many times. This chain uses TRBV4-2 with TRBJ2-5, with 13 bases fitting TRBD2. The CDR3 is made up of 18 amino acids. CDR1 LGHNA and CDR2 YNFKEQ come from the germline V gene. J lost 4 bases, V lost 2 bases, and 10 bases had no gene match. In DNA form, the CDR3 reads TGTGCCAGCAGCCAACGACTAGCGGGAGGTGCCCAATTAGAGACCCAGTACTTC. Protein product: CASSQRLAGGAQLETQYF.

This chain connects TRBV2 to TRBJ2-3, with D unclear. Germline V gene sequence: CDR1 SNHLY, CDR2 FYNNEI. CDR3 size: 13 residues. V was clipped by 4 bases and J by 2 bases, with 7 bases between them. This CDR3 reads CASSGANTDTQYF. CDR3 bases: TGTGCCAGCAGTGGGGCGAACACAGATACGCAGTATTTT.

Many counts were recorded for this clonotype. The chain links TRBV7-9 to TRBJ2-6, with 7 bases identical to TRBD2. CDR1 is SEHNR and CDR2 is FQNEAQ in the germline V gene (reference sequence). V shed 5 bases and J 3 bases; nucleotides not matched to a gene: 4. The CDR3 is 15 residues long. The CDR3 DNA sequence: TGTGCCAGCAGCCTCCCGGGAGGTGGGGCCAACGTCCTGACTTTC. Translating gives CASSLPGGGANVLTF.

This sequence joins TRBV28 and TRBJ2-1; 10 bases line up with TRBD2. This CDR3 has 14 residues. V dropped 3 bases and J dropped 6; count of bases not matched to a gene: 2. Germline V CDR1 and CDR2: MDHEN, SYDVKM. The CDR3 sequence is CASSFSGRGNEQFF. The CDR3 DNA reads as TGTGCCAGCAGTTTCAGCGGGAGGGGCAATGAGCAGTTCTTC.

This clonotype was seen more than once but under ten times. The V and J genes are TRBV20-1 and TRBJ2-5, with TRBD1 as a possible D gene (6 bases). Trimming stripped 2 bases from V and 2 bases from J, with 9 bases between. The CDR3 has 13 amino acids. Germline values: CDR1 DFQATT, CDR2 SNEGSKA (reference sequence). As DNA, the CDR3 is TGCAGTGCTAGACAGGGGCGGCAAGAGACCCAGTACTTC. Translated, it gives CSARQGRQETQYF.

The chain joins TRBV27 to TRBJ2-3; D gene ambiguous. V was shortened by 5 bases and J by 2 bases, with 14 bases between the two germline ends. The CDR3 covers 15 residues. Germline V gene lookup returns CDR1 MNHEY and CDR2 SMNVEV (reference sequence). CDR3 sequence reads: CASSPGQWSTDTQYF. Here the CDR3 DNA reads TGTGCCAGCAGTCCCGGTCAGTGGTCCACAGATACGCAGTATTTT.

This clonotype has just a few counts. The chain couples TRBV12-3 or TRBV12-4 to TRBJ1-5, with a possible D match to TRBD1 (6 bases). The V end was cut by 5 bases, the J end by 2 bases, with 13 bases between. This CDR3 has 15 residues. Here the CDR3 reads CASSQTGAGNQPQHF. The CDR3 bases are TGTGCCAGCAGTCAAACGGGGGCTGGCAATCAGCCCCAGCATTTT.

In its sample, this clonotype was seen a few times. This chain links TRBV5-6 with TRBJ2-5; D unclear. V was trimmed by 0 bases and J by 1 base, leaving 7 bases between them. Germline CDR1 and CDR2: SGHDT and YYEEEE. The CDR3 totals 14 residues. As DNA, the CDR3 is TGTGCCAGCAGCTTGGAGCACCCCCAAGAGACCCAGTACTTC. This translates into CASSLEHPQETQYF.

The table lists this clonotype with a few counts. The chain uses TRBV5-1 and TRBJ2-5; D may be TRBD1 or TRBD2 (5 bases each). Per the germline V gene, CDR1 is SGHRS and CDR2 is YFSETQ. The V gene lost 2 bases and the J gene lost 5 bases, with 13 bases spanning the gap. The CDR3 consists of 14 residues. The CDR3 protein is CASSLRGDGETQYF. The CDR3 DNA is TGCGCCAGCAGCTTAAGGGGAGATGGGGAGACCCAGTACTTC.

This chain's CDR3 is CASSQEVVVGPGNTIYF. The CDR3 nucleotides are TGTGCCAGCAGCCAAGAAGTCGTCGTAGGGCCTGGAAACACCATATATTTT. The genes are TRBV14 and TRBJ1-3; D uncertain. Germline-derived CDR1 and CDR2 are SGHDN and FVKESK. CDR3 length: 17 amino acids. The V and J ends lost 0 bases and 2 bases respectively, with 14 bases between them.

The chain employs TRBV20-1 and TRBJ1-5, with 8 bases that match TRBD1. This CDR3 has 15 residues. V trimming: 6 bases; J trimming: 0 bases; junction bases outside the gene matches: 7. Germline CDR1 and CDR2: DFQATT and SNEGSKA (reference sequence). The CDR3 DNA follows: TGCAGTGCAAAACAGGGGGACTATAGCAATCAGCCCCAGCATTTT. It yields the protein CSAKQGDYSNQPQHF.

V is TRBV19 and J is TRBJ2-7; the match to TRBD2 covers 11 bases. The CDR3 has 15 residues. V was clipped by 7 bases and J by 5 bases; unmatched bases: 10. Germline V gene lookup returns CDR1 LNHDA and CDR2 SQIVND (reference sequence). Here the CDR3 reads CASNASGRKTNEQYF. CDR3 coding DNA: TGTGCCAGTAATGCTAGCGGGAGGAAGACGAACGAGCAGTACTTC.

This rearrangement joins TRBV10-3 to TRBJ2-7; 13 positions agree with TRBD2. Germline V gene data show CDR1 as ENHRY and CDR2 as SYGVKD. The J segment lost 4 bases and the V segment lost 3 bases, leaving 6 bases of the junction unmatched. The CDR3 totals 16 residues. DNA of the CDR3: TGTGCCATCAGTGACACTAGCGGGAGGGCAAATTACGAGCAGTACTTC. Amino acid sequence: CAISDTSGRANYEQYF.

V is TRBV27 and J is TRBJ2-2; TRBD1 matches 9 bases. The CDR3 sequence is 18 residues long. Germline V gene data show CDR1 as MNHEY and CDR2 as SMNVEV (reference sequence). Trimming cost V 8 bases and J 0 bases; bases outside gene matches: 13. Written as DNA, the CDR3 is TGTGCCAGCTCCAAACCGGGACAGGGCGAGCCGAACACCGGGGAGCTGTTTTTT. Protein product: CASSKPGQGEPNTGELFF.

A word on this clonotype: Sequence at one end of the junction differs from germline and may be a read error. This rearrangement joins TRBV20-1 to TRBJ2-3, with D maybe TRBD2 (5 bases). The CDR3 is 17 residues long. Germline V gene sequence: CDR1 DFQATT, CDR2 SNEGSKA (reference sequence). The CDR3 region has the DNA TGCTGTGCTAGACCCGCCGACTCAGACGGGGATGTTAGTGCGCAGTATTTT. Amino acid sequence: CCARPADSDGDVSAQYF.

The V and J genes are TRBV29-1 and TRBJ1-2, with D unclear. Trimming shortened V by 4 bases and J by 4 bases, and 13 bases separated the two germline ends. Germline CDR1 SQVTM, CDR2 ANQGSEA. The CDR3 loop spans 13 amino acids. CDR3 loop: CSVAGSAFYGYTF. DNA for the CDR3: TGCAGCGTTGCCGGGTCGGCCTTCTATGGCTACACCTTC.

This clonotype was recorded at least ten times. The chain recombines TRBV3-1 with TRBJ1-6, with D possibly being TRBD1 (5 bases). The CDR3 is 14 residues long. The germline CDR1 and CDR2 sequences are LGHDT and YNNKEL (reference sequence). Trimming pared 5 bases from V and 8 bases from J, leaving 13 bases between. The CDR3 region has the DNA TGTGCCAGCAGCGCCCGACAGACTGATTCACCCCTCCACTTT. Translated: CASSARQTDSPLHF.

This clonotype was seen only a few times. The V gene is TRBV20-1, the J gene TRBJ1-1; 11 bases map to TRBD1. CDR1 and CDR2 (germline): DFQATT, SNEGSKA (reference sequence). This CDR3 is 15 amino acids long. J gave up 5 bases and V 0 bases, and 5 bases lay outside the gene matches. This CDR3 reads CSAREWTGGGTEAFF. Written as DNA, the CDR3 is TGCAGTGCTAGAGAATGGACAGGGGGCGGGACTGAAGCTTTCTTT.

This clonotype occurred many times. This rearrangement joins TRBV5-1 to TRBJ2-1; 10 bases are a match to TRBD2. The germline gives CDR1 SGHRS, CDR2 YFSETQ. J was trimmed by 7 bases and V by 4 bases; bases with no gene match: 11. The CDR3 covers 16 residues. The CDR3, as DNA: TGCGCCAGCAGCCTAATGGGGGCTAGCGGGGGAAATGAGCAGTTCTTC. This encodes CASSLMGASGGNEQFF.

This clonotype appeared many times. The chain combines TRBV5-1 with TRBJ2-5, with 7 nucleotides matching TRBD2. V shed 0 bases and J 3 bases; nucleotides not matched to a gene: 5. In germline, CDR1 is SGHRS, CDR2 YFSETQ. There are 15 residues in the CDR3. CDR3 nucleotides: TGCGCCAGCAGCTTGGCAACGGGAGGTGAAGAGACCCAGTACTTC. Translating it yields CASSLATGGEETQYF.

The CDR3 spells CSARDPGLAMFSSYNEQFF. The DNA for the CDR3 is TGCAGTGCTAGAGATCCAGGACTAGCCATGTTCAGCTCCTACAATGAGCAGTTCTTC. The rearrangement joins TRBV20-1 to TRBJ2-1, with 8 bases matching TRBD2. Germline V gene data show CDR1 as DFQATT and CDR2 as SNEGSKA (reference sequence). The trim removed 0 bases at V and 0 bases at J, leaving 13 bases unmatched. This CDR3 spans 19 amino acids.

The sample holds a few counts of this clonotype. This chain uses TRBV18 with TRBJ2-1; 7 positions agree with TRBD2. J was trimmed by 0 bases and V by 4 bases; bases with no gene match: 3. This CDR3 has 15 residues. Germline CDR1 reads KGHSH; CDR2 reads LQKENI. CDR3 residues: CASSRPSGSYNEQFF. The CDR3 DNA reads as TGTGCCAGCTCACGGCCTAGCGGCTCCTACAATGAGCAGTTCTTC.